Listed here are 26 T cell receptor beta chains from one sample, sequenced in a study of identical twins. TCRdb recomputed calls from the 5' RACE reads with MiXCR, one row per CDR3 protein. The sample consists of 500,000 to 600,000 distinct CDR3 sequences, approximately 22% of them appearing once. The same sample was also used in a study of T cells expressing NK-cell markers.

Sequenced input: CD4+ T cells sorted from blood. Receptors originate from a woman under 30 in good health.

Many counts were recorded for this clonotype. V usage is TRBV6-1 and J usage is TRBJ2-1; TRBD1 matches 7 bases. This CDR3 has 15 amino acids. Trimming cost V 7 bases and J 6 bases; bases outside gene matches: 12. The germline gives CDR1 MNHNS, CDR2 SASEGT. CDR3 protein: CASNLRGRGGNEQFF. As DNA, the CDR3 is TGTGCCAGCAACCTGAGGGGGCGCGGAGGCAATGAGCAGTTCTTC.

The DNA for the CDR3 is TGTGCCAGCAGCCTTCAGGACTTTAACACCGGGGAGCTGTTTTTT. This encodes CASSLQDFNTGELFF. This rearrangement joins TRBV7-9 to TRBJ2-2; TRBD2 is a possible D gene (5 bases). CDR1 and CDR2 (germline): SEHNR, FQNEAQ (reference sequence). The germline V and J ends were trimmed by 5 bases and 2 bases, with 12 bases remaining between them. The CDR3 contains 15 residues.

The chain joins TRBV12-5 to TRBJ1-5; 8 bases map to TRBD1. The CDR3 consists of 17 residues. Germline CDR1 LGHNT, CDR2 FRNRAP. With V trimmed by 2 bases and J by 2 bases, 8 bases remained unmatched. CDR3 in DNA: TGTGCTAGTGGTTTGACCCGGACAGGGAACGGCAATCAGCCCCAGCATTTT. Amino acid sequence: CASGLTRTGNGNQPQHF.

This clonotype was detected a few times. V gene TRBV28 combines with J gene TRBJ1-2, with a weak D call TRBD1 (6 bases). The CDR3 has 12 amino acids. Per germline, CDR1 MDHEN and CDR2 SYDVKM. V dropped 7 bases and J dropped 4 bases, with 10 bases sitting between them. CDR3 nucleotides: TGTGCCAGCACCAGGGGTCCCTATGGCTACACCTTC. It is translated as CASTRGPYGYTF.

There are a few counts of this clonotype. The V call is TRBV20-1, the J call TRBJ2-7, with 10 bases that match TRBD1. V lost 4 bases and J lost 5; bases outside the gene matches: 5. The germline V gene encodes CDR1 DFQATT and CDR2 SNEGSKA (reference sequence). This CDR3 has 13 amino acids. The CDR3 spells CSAIRDRGDEQYF. CDR3 in DNA: TGCAGTGCTATCCGGGACAGGGGCGACGAGCAGTACTTC.

This clonotype occurred a few times. V is TRBV29-1 and J is TRBJ1-5; possible D gene TRBD1, 5 bases. The CDR3 is made up of 13 amino acids. The V gene's germline CDR1 is SQVTM and CDR2 ANQGSEA. With 6 bases removed from V and 6 bases from J, the gap between germline ends came to 15 bases. CDR3 in DNA: TGCAGCGTGGGGGATGAGGGAAGTCAGCCCCAGCATTTT. Translated: CSVGDEGSQPQHF.

The chain combines TRBV20-1 with TRBJ1-1; no firm D call. The V gene's germline CDR1 is DFQATT and CDR2 SNEGSKA (reference sequence). This CDR3 comprises 13 residues. V lost 6 bases, J lost 5 bases, and 16 bases lay in between. In DNA form, the CDR3 reads TGCAGTGCCCCTAGGGCCGGGAAGACTGAAGCTTTCTTT. Protein product: CSAPRAGKTEAFF.

This clonotype has just a few counts. The genes are TRBV21-1 and TRBJ1-2. TRBV21-1 has pseudogene status. The CDR3 is 12 amino acids. The CDR3, as DNA: TGTGCCAGCAGCAAAGCGGGAGATGGCTACACCTTC. It codes for CASSKAGDGYTF.

V gene TRBV29-1 combines with J gene TRBJ2-2, with 7 bases matching TRBD1. CDR1 is SQVTM, CDR2 ANQGSEA, per germline. The CDR3 totals 14 residues. V gave up 5 bases and J gave up 2 bases; unmatched junction bases: 5. CDR3 region: CSVLDRTNTGELFF. The CDR3 region has the DNA TGCAGCGTTCTGGACAGGACCAACACCGGGGAGCTGTTTTTT.

The chain links TRBV20-1 to TRBJ2-5; 11 nucleotides align to TRBD2. CDR3 length equals 14 residues. Germline V gives CDR1 DFQATT, CDR2 SNEGSKA (reference sequence). V shed 4 bases, J shed 4 bases, and the junction held 5 bases outside the gene matches. The DNA for the CDR3 is TGCAGTGCTACCCGCGGACTAGCGGGAGAGACCCAGTACTTC. Amino acids: CSATRGLAGETQYF.

Only a few counts were recorded for this clonotype. V and J are TRBV5-1 and TRBJ2-3; 8 bases fit TRBD2. CDR1 and CDR2 (germline): SGHRS, YFSETQ. The CDR3 is 16 residues long. After removal of 0 bases from V and 2 bases from J, the junction contained 5 bases not matched to a gene. The CDR3 spells CASSLDRLANTDTQYF. The DNA for the CDR3 is TGCGCCAGCAGCTTGGATAGACTAGCGAACACAGATACGCAGTATTTT.

The chain couples TRBV5-6 to TRBJ2-7; D ambiguous. Germline CDR1 is SGHDT and CDR2 is YYEEEE. There are 12 residues in the CDR3. Trimming stripped 6 bases from V and 4 bases from J, with 11 bases between. CDR3 nucleotide sequence: TGTGCCAGCAACCGAGCTGGGTACGAGCAGTACTTC. This translates into CASNRAGYEQYF.

This clonotype was found a few times. This chain uses TRBV3-1 with TRBJ2-7; no clear D. CDR3 length: 13 residues. Germline V CDR1 and CDR2: LGHDT, YNNKEL (reference sequence). The V end was cut by 1 base, the J end by 5 bases, with 9 bases between. The CDR3: CASSQVGLNEQYF. CDR3 DNA sequence: TGTGCCAGCAGCCAAGTAGGCCTGAACGAGCAGTACTTC.

The chain employs TRBV5-1 and TRBJ1-2; no clear D gene. In germline, CDR1 is SGHRS, CDR2 YFSETQ. This CDR3 has 13 residues. V lost 0 bases, J lost 8 bases, and 11 bases lay in between. Written as DNA, the CDR3 is TGCGCCAGCAGCTTGGGTATTTCCATGGGCTACACCTTC. It specifies CASSLGISMGYTF.

J is TRBJ2-3 and V is TRBV15; a weak D match, TRBD2 (6 bases). There are 14 residues in the CDR3. Trimming removed 5 bases at V and 2 bases at J, with 11 bases between. CDR1 and CDR2 (germline): LNHNV, YYDKDF (reference sequence). CDR3 bases: TGTGCCACCAGCCCGACTAGATTCACAGATACGCAGTATTTT. The encoded protein is CATSPTRFTDTQYF.

The genes are TRBV7-2 and TRBJ2-1; 7 bases match TRBD2. Germline assignment: CDR1 SGHTA and CDR2 FQGNSA. J gave up 7 bases and V 2 bases, and 8 bases lay outside the gene matches. The CDR3 is made up of 15 amino acids. CDR3 residues: CASSLSGAGGNEQFF. CDR3 coding DNA: TGTGCCAGCAGCTTAAGCGGGGCCGGGGGGAATGAGCAGTTCTTC.

This clonotype showed up many times. V gene TRBV12-3 or TRBV12-4 combines with J gene TRBJ2-7, with D perhaps being TRBD1 or TRBD2 (5 bases each). Trimming shortened V by 4 bases and J by 3 bases, and 16 bases separated the two germline ends. This CDR3 is built from 15 residues. The CDR3 coding sequence is TGTGCCAGCAGTTGGGGACCAAGCCGCCTCTACGAGCAGTACTTC. Translated, it gives CASSWGPSRLYEQYF.

This clonotype was seen many times. The chain couples TRBV5-1 to TRBJ2-7, with D unclear. V was trimmed by 0 bases and J by 4 bases, leaving 14 bases between them. Germline values: CDR1 SGHRS, CDR2 YFSETQ. This CDR3 contains 15 residues. CDR3 nucleotide sequence: TGCGCCAGCAGCTTGGCCCCAGACCTAAAATACGAGCAGTACTTC. Amino acids: CASSLAPDLKYEQYF.

V gene TRBV10-3 combines with J gene TRBJ1-4; D perhaps matches TRBD1 (5 bases). This CDR3 comprises 15 residues. V was shortened by 3 bases and J by 7 bases, with 15 bases between the two germline ends. CDR1 is ENHRY, CDR2 SYGVKD, per germline. For the CDR3, the DNA is TGTGCCATCAGTGAACGGGGAGGGGTTGGTGAAAAACTGTTTTTT. Translated: CAISERGGVGEKLFF.

The J gene is TRBJ2-3, the V gene TRBV27; a possible D gene is TRBD1 (5 bases). V lost 5 bases and J 10 bases, leaving 16 bases between the germline ends. Germline-derived CDR1 and CDR2 are MNHEY and SMNVEV (reference sequence). There are 13 residues in the CDR3. DNA for the CDR3: TGTGCCAGCAGTATCTACGGCCAGGGTGCGCAGTATTTT. Translating gives CASSIYGQGAQYF.

The chain joins TRBV18 to TRBJ2-1, with TRBD1 matching over 8 bases. Trimming cost V 3 bases and J 12 bases; bases outside gene matches: 13. CDR1 is KGHSH, CDR2 LQKENI, per germline. The CDR3 is 15 residues long. CDR3 DNA sequence: TGTGCCAGCTCACCGTCGCCGGACAGGGTACGTGGGCAGTTCTTC. Its protein product is CASSPSPDRVRGQFF.

In this sample, this clonotype turned up a few times. J is TRBJ2-5 and V is TRBV10-3; D possibly corresponds to TRBD2 (6 bases). The V gene lost 10 bases and the J gene lost 4 bases, with 13 bases spanning the gap. The CDR3 totals 12 residues. The germline V gene encodes CDR1 ENHRY and CDR2 SYGVKD. The CDR3 protein is CASAGPGETQYF. In DNA, the CDR3 is TGTGCCAGTGCGGGGCCAGGAGAGACCCAGTACTTC.

This clonotype was picked up one time. The chain links TRBV4-3 to TRBJ2-3; 7 bases line up with TRBD1. Trimming cost V 0 bases and J 2 bases; bases outside gene matches: 8. This CDR3 spans 17 amino acids. Germline V gene data show CDR1 as LGHNA and CDR2 as YSLEER. The CDR3 bases are TGCGCCAGCAGCCAAGATAACCGGGACAGTCACACAGATACGCAGTATTTT. Protein: CASSQDNRDSHTDTQYF.

The V call is TRBV7-9, the J call TRBJ2-1, with 7 bases that match TRBD1. The V gene's germline CDR1 is SEHNR and CDR2 FQNEAQ (reference sequence). V lost 7 bases, J lost 9 bases, and 9 bases stayed unmatched. This CDR3 contains 13 residues. This CDR3 is CASTGTEKREQFF. The CDR3 DNA reads as TGTGCCAGCACCGGGACAGAGAAGCGTGAGCAGTTCTTC. Complete variable domain (other parts from reference TRBV7-9 and TRBJ2-1): DTGVSQNPRHKITKRGQNVTFRCDPISEHNRLYWYRQTLGQGPEFLTYFQNEAQLEKSRLLSDRFSAERPKGSFSTLEIQRTEQGDSAMYLCASTGTEKREQFFGPGTRLTVL.

The V call is TRBV20-1, the J call TRBJ1-3, with TRBD1 matching 7 bases. With V trimmed by 5 bases and J by 1 base, 5 bases remained unmatched. CDR1 is DFQATT and CDR2 is SNEGSKA in the germline V gene (reference sequence). The CDR3 contains 14 residues. CDR3 amino acids: CSAGRRGSGNTIYF. CDR3 DNA: TGCAGTGCTGGGCGCAGGGGGTCTGGAAACACCATATATTTT.

The table lists this clonotype with many counts. The rearrangement links TRBV24-1 to TRBJ2-1; perhaps TRBD2 as D (5 bases). V dropped 1 base and J dropped 5 bases, with 8 bases sitting between them. This CDR3 is built from 14 residues. Germline V lookup: CDR1 KGHDR, CDR2 SFDVKD. The CDR3 reads CATSDLNGNNEQFF. The CDR3 bases are TGTGCCACCAGTGATTTAAACGGGAACAATGAGCAGTTCTTC.